Listed below are T cell receptor beta chains from one sample, sequenced in a study of blood T cell repertoires in COVID-19. The method was immunoSEQ multiplex PCR; TCRdb's version includes in-frame clones alone and lacks a portion of them. Altogether almost 400,000 clones are present, approximately 87% being singletons, with the ten largest covering 2% to 2.5%. Sequenced sample: peripheral blood. The receptors were sampled from an older woman with COVID-19, enrolled during active disease. Both conserved end residues are part of each CDR3. D genes are given only for firm matches. Size is stated for part of the rows, as once, few or many counts, or as a class when the clone is expanded.

D gene	V gene	J gene	clone size	CDR3 protein	CDR3 DNA
.	TRBV24-1	TRBJ2-1	.	CATSDPPGAEQFF	TGTGCCACCAGTGATCCCCCAGGGGCTGAGCAGTTCTTC
.	TRBV4-2	TRBJ2-7	.	CASGSVGGAYEQYF	TGTGCCAGCGGCAGTGTTGGGGGCGCCTACGAGCAGTACTTC
TRBD1	TRBV6-5	TRBJ1-6	.	CASSYGGDRSNSPLHF	TGTGCCAGCAGTTACGGGGGGGACAGGAGTAATTCACCCCTCCACTTT
TRBD1	TRBV10-2	TRBJ2-7	.	CASKRDRVDEQYF	TGCGCCAGCAAAAGGGACAGGGTGGACGAGCAGTACTTC
.	TRBV6-2/TRBV6-3	TRBJ1-1	.	CASSYGGSGGGEAFF	TGTGCCAGCAGTTATGGTGGGTCCGGCGGGGGTGAAGCTTTCTTT
.	TRBV5-6	TRBJ2-6	.	CASSRRGRTPSGANVLTF	TGTGCCAGCAGCCGGCGGGGCAGGACACCATCTGGGGCCAACGTCCTGACTTTC
.	TRBV27	TRBJ2-3	.	CASSQRVLDTQYF	TGTGCCAGCAGCCAGCGGGTATTGGATACGCAGTATTTT
TRBD2	TRBV28	TRBJ2-1	.	CATQRGGPTGNEQFF	TGTGCCACGCAGCGGGGGGGACCCACCGGCAATGAGCAGTTCTTC
.	TRBV7-3	TRBJ2-1	.	CASSLVLLTGEQFF	TGTGCCAGCAGCTTAGTTCTCCTTACTGGTGAGCAGTTCTTC
.	TRBV5-4	TRBJ1-2	.	CASSPQGYNYGYTF	TGTGCCAGCAGCCCTCAGGGTTATAACTATGGCTACACCTTC
TRBD2	TRBV19	TRBJ2-1	few	CASSIGGGNEQFF	TGTGCCAGTAGTATAGGCGGGGGTAATGAGCAGTTCTTC
TRBD1	TRBV7-9	TRBJ1-3	.	CASSLTGGTGNTIYF	TGTGCCAGCAGCCTAACAGGGGGCACTGGAAACACCATATATTTT
.	TRBV6-5	TRBJ1-4	.	CASSYTLGAGLEKLFF	TGTGCCAGCAGTTACACATTGGGGGCAGGCCTTGAAAAACTGTTTTTT
.	TRBV6-5	TRBJ2-1	.	CASSSTGNSYNEQFF	TGTGCCAGCAGTAGTACAGGGAATTCCTACAATGAGCAGTTCTTC
TRBD1	TRBV6-1	TRBJ1-2	.	CASSEETGPFSGYTF	TGTGCCAGCAGTGAGGAGACAGGGCCCTTTTCCGGCTACACCTTC
.	TRBV4-2	TRBJ1-4	.	CASSLTEAAKREKLFF	TGTGCCAGCAGCCTTACAGAAGCCGCGAAACGTGAAAAACTGTTTTTT
.	TRBV27	TRBJ2-5	once	CASSFQGRETQYF	TGTGCCAGCAGTTTTCAGGGGCGGGAGACCCAGTACTTC
.	TRBV12-3/TRBV12-4	TRBJ1-1	.	CASRQTGNTEAFF	TGTGCCAGCAGACAGACAGGGAACACTGAAGCTTTCTTT
TRBD1	TRBV5-1	TRBJ1-6	.	CASTLEAGGHSPLHF	TGCGCCAGCACTCTGGAGGCAGGGGGCCATTCACCCCTCCACTTT
TRBD1	TRBV11-1	TRBJ1-2	.	CASNPGQGYGYTF	TGTGCCAGCAACCCGGGACAGGGTTACGGGTACACCTTC
.	TRBV29-1	TRBJ1-1	.	CSVEQVQQGEAFF	TGCAGCGTGGAACAGGTCCAACAAGGTGAAGCTTTCTTT
.	TRBV29-1	TRBJ2-7	.	CSVSATGADKQYF	TGCAGCGTTTCGGCGACGGGCGCGGACAAGCAGTACTTC
TRBD2	TRBV19	TRBJ2-4	.	CASSIAGRGKNIQYF	TGTGCCAGTAGTATAGCGGGGCGGGGGAAAAACATTCAGTACTTC
TRBD2	TRBV7-2	TRBJ2-1	.	CASSFASGGTNEQFF	TGTGCCAGCAGCTTCGCTAGCGGGGGGACAAATGAGCAGTTCTTC
.	TRBV7-9	TRBJ1-5	.	CASSAGANQPQHF	TGTGCCAGCAGCGCAGGGGCCAATCAGCCCCAGCATTTT
TRBD2	TRBV24-1	TRBJ2-1	.	CATSDSPGTSGGAVQFF	TGTGCCACCAGTGATTCGCCCGGGACTAGCGGGGGGGCCGTGCAGTTCTTC
.	TRBV28	TRBJ1-2	.	CASKNRAPYGYTF	TGTGCCAGCAAGAACAGGGCCCCCTATGGCTACACCTTC
.	TRBV12-5	TRBJ1-6	.	CASGYNRDTSPLHF	TGTGCTAGTGGTTACAACAGGGATACTTCACCCCTCCACTTT
TRBD2	TRBV28	TRBJ2-7	.	CASSLQAGASYEQYF	TGTGCCAGCAGTCTACAAGCGGGGGCCTCCTACGAGCAGTACTTC
TRBD1	TRBV5-1	TRBJ1-5	.	CASSPGTGAQPQHF	TGCGCCAGCAGCCCCGGGACAGGGGCTCAGCCCCAGCATTTT
TRBD1	TRBV7-9	TRBJ1-6	.	CASSLVGGGPHVAPLHF	TGTGCCAGCAGCTTAGTAGGGGGCGGTCCCCACGTCGCACCCCTCCACTTT
.	TRBV27	TRBJ2-1	.	CASRMRSYNEQFF	TGTGCCAGCAGAATGAGGTCCTACAATGAGCAGTTCTTC
.	TRBV5-6	TRBJ1-1	.	CASSLFQDKLRVNTEAFF	TGTGCCAGCAGCTTGTTTCAGGATAAGCTGAGAGTTAACACTGAAGCTTTCTTT
TRBD1	TRBV23-1	TRBJ1-2	.	CASSQSEGTGTGGYTF	TGCGCCAGCAGTCAATCTGAGGGGACAGGAACGGGCGGCTACACCTTC
.	TRBV7-2	TRBJ2-2	.	CASSLEPSAGELFF	TGTGCCAGCAGCTTAGAACCTAGCGCCGGGGAGCTGTTTTTT
.	TRBV2	TRBJ1-6	once	CASSEWLGANSPLHF	TGTGCCAGCAGTGAATGGCTGGGGGCCAATTCACCCCTCCACTTT
.	TRBV7-9	TRBJ2-2	.	CASSLIAGSNGELFF	TGTGCCAGCAGCCTAATTGCGGGCAGTAACGGGGAGCTGTTTTTT
.	TRBV7-5	TRBJ2-2	.	CARAIWLAGGPYTGELFF	TGTGCCAGGGCGATTTGGCTAGCGGGGGGGCCGTACACCGGGGAGCTGTTTTTT
TRBD1	TRBV9	TRBJ2-2	once	CASRADRAVTGELFF	TGTGCCAGCAGAGCTGACAGGGCAGTCACCGGGGAGCTGTTTTTT
TRBD1	TRBV9	TRBJ2-1	once	CASSVARTGADNEQFF	TGTGCCAGCAGCGTAGCGAGGACAGGGGCCGACAATGAGCAGTTCTTC
TRBD1	TRBV7-6	TRBJ1-4	.	CASSFDRADNEKLFF	TGTGCCAGCAGCTTTGACAGGGCTGATAATGAAAAACTGTTTTTT
.	TRBV12-5	TRBJ1-1	.	CASGLGESRGAFF	TGTGCTAGTGGTTTGGGTGAATCGAGAGGAGCTTTCTTT
.	TRBV6-6	TRBJ1-1	.	CASSSRGALDTEAFF	TGTGCCAGCAGTTCCCGGGGGGCCTTGGACACTGAAGCTTTCTTT
TRBD2	TRBV6-1	TRBJ2-1	.	CASSKATSGGPTYNEQFF	TGTGCCAGCAGTAAAGCTACTAGCGGGGGTCCAACCTACAATGAGCAGTTCTTC
.	TRBV7-3	TRBJ1-2	.	CASSKLTPNYGYTF	TGTGCCAGCAGCAAATTGACTCCTAACTATGGCTACACCTTC
.	TRBV6-5	TRBJ1-1	.	CASSSQATGKTEAFF	TGTGCCAGCAGTTCCCAGGCCACAGGGAAAACTGAAGCTTTCTTT
TRBD1	TRBV9	TRBJ1-2	.	CASSGGNVQGFYGYTF	TGTGCCAGCAGCGGTGGAAATGTACAGGGGTTCTATGGCTACACCTTC
TRBD1	TRBV6-5	TRBJ1-6	.	CASSRGQLNSPLHF	TGTGCCAGCAGCCGGGGACAGTTGAATTCACCCCTCCACTTT
.	TRBV28	TRBJ2-7	once	CASRAAGVSYEQYF	TGTGCCAGCAGGGCCGCAGGGGTCTCCTACGAGCAGTACTTC
.	TRBV29-1	TRBJ1-2	.	CSASQLGADGYTF	TGCAGCGCCTCCCAGTTAGGGGCGGATGGCTACACCTTC
TRBD1	TRBV20-1	TRBJ1-2	.	CSARPRTGGTF	TGCAGTGCTAGACCGCGGACAGGGGGCACCTTC
TRBD1	TRBV10-3	TRBJ1-2	few	CAISEGTGVYGYTF	TGTGCCATCAGTGAGGGGACAGGGGTCTATGGCTACACCTTC
TRBD1	TRBV20-1	TRBJ2-3	.	CSASRTGQTDTQYF	TGCAGTGCTAGTAGGACAGGGCAGACAGATACGCAGTATTTT
.	TRBV28	TRBJ1-2	.	CASSSQGTRIGYTF	TGTGCCAGCAGTTCCCAGGGAACGAGGATAGGCTACACCTTC
.	TRBV28	TRBJ1-1	.	CASNSNTEAFF	TGTGCCAGCAATAGCAACACTGAAGCTTTCTTT
.	TRBV18	TRBJ1-1	.	CASSSSAGASVTEAFF	TGTGCCAGCTCCTCATCAGCGGGGGCTTCTGTCACTGAAGCTTTCTTT
.	TRBV5-1	TRBJ2-6	.	CASSLFGDSGANVLTF	TGCGCCAGCAGCTTGTTTGGGGACTCCGGGGCCAACGTCCTGACTTTC
.	TRBV28	TRBJ2-3	.	CASSPRGGKSTDTQYF	TGTGCCAGCAGCCCAAGGGGGGGCAAATCTACAGATACGCAGTATTTT
.	TRBV18	TRBJ2-1	.	CASCWALDNEQFF	TGTGCCAGCTGTTGGGCTTTGGACAATGAGCAGTTCTTC